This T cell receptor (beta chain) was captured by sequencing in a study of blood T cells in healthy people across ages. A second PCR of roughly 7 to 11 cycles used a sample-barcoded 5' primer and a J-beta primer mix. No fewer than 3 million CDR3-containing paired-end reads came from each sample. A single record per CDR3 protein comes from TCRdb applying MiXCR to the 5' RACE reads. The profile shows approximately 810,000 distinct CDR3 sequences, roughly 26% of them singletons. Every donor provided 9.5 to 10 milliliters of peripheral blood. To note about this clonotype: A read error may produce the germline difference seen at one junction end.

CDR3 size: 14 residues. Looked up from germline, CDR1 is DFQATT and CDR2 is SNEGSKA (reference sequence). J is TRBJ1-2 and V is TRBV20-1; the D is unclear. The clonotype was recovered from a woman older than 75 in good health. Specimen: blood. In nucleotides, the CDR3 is TGCGGTGCTAGAGAACGGACGAAAATGTATGGCTACACCTTC. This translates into CGARERTKMYGYTF.